These 10 T cell receptor beta chains originate from one sample sequenced in a study of T-cell reconstitution after alpha-beta-depleted transplantation in children. Unique molecular identifiers were incorporated into the prepared TCRbeta library. TCRdb re-called the PCR reads through MiXCR, storing one row per CDR3 protein. This table holds 500,000 or so distinct CDR3 sequences, approximately 32% found once. The specimen was PBMCs from the stem cell graft donor, collected from the stem cell graft. Receptors originate from a human donor who donated a stem cell graft to a child with aplastic anemia.

The chain uses TRBV16 and TRBJ1-1; maybe TRBD1 (6 bases). Trimming took 4 bases from V and 3 from J, leaving 18 bases between them. The V gene's germline CDR1 is KGHSY and CDR2 FQNENV. The CDR3 contains 16 residues. The CDR3, as DNA: TGTGCCAGCAGCCCCCCCCGAGGGGGTGGGGACACTGAAGCTTTCTTT. Protein sequence: CASSPPRGGGDTEAFF.

This clonotype was observed a few times. The chain links TRBV27 to TRBJ1-6, with 7 bases fitting TRBD1. V trimming: 8 bases; J trimming: 13 bases; junction bases outside the gene matches: 14. The CDR3 loop spans 14 amino acids. Per the germline V gene, CDR1 is MNHEY and CDR2 is SMNVEV (reference sequence). CDR3 nucleotide sequence: TGTGCCAGCGGTTCCACAGGGGAGGTAGCGCCCCTCCACTTT. This translates into CASGSTGEVAPLHF.

The chain carries TRBV29-1 and TRBJ2-5, with 8 bases matching TRBD1. The CDR3 is made up of 13 amino acids. Trimming at V came to 6 bases and at J to 7 bases, leaving 10 bases not matched to a gene. From germline, CDR1 is SQVTM and CDR2 ANQGSEA. CDR3 residues: CSVLGQGLGTQYF. CDR3 sequence (DNA): TGCAGCGTCCTCGGACAGGGCTTGGGGACCCAGTACTTC. The full variable domain, its missing parts supplied by reference TRBV29-1 and TRBJ2-5, is SAVISQKPSRDICQRGTSLTIQCQVDSQVTMMFWYRQQPGQSLTLIATANQGSEATYESGFVIDKFPISRPNLTFSTLTVSNMSPEDSSIYLCSVLGQGLGTQYFGPGTRLLVL.

V and J are TRBV11-2 and TRBJ1-1; D is possibly TRBD1 (5 bases). CDR1 and CDR2 from the germline V gene are SGHAT and FQNNGV. Trimming stripped 3 bases from V and 2 bases from J, with 10 bases between. CDR3 length equals 14 residues. The CDR3 loop reads CASSFGWDNTEAFF. The CDR3 DNA reads TGTGCCAGCAGCTTCGGATGGGACAACACTGAAGCTTTCTTT.

This clonotype was detected only a few times. The J gene is TRBJ2-7, the V gene TRBV7-6; TRBD2 is a possible D gene (5 bases). V gave up 5 bases and J gave up 2 bases, with 13 bases separating them. The CDR3 is 14 amino acids. Germline V lookup: CDR1 SGHVS, CDR2 FNYEAQ. The CDR3 DNA reads as TGTGCCAGCAGCCCTGGGAGAGAAACCTACGAGCAGTACTTC. This gives the protein CASSPGRETYEQYF.

The chain recombines TRBV20-1 with TRBJ2-7; either TRBD1 or TRBD2 may fit D (6 bases each). CDR1 DFQATT and CDR2 SNEGSKA come from the germline V gene (reference sequence). Deletions cut 6 bases from V and 6 bases from J, with 15 bases between. The CDR3 has 12 residues. The CDR3 is CSATGASSEQYV. The DNA of the CDR3 is TGCAGTGCCACGGGGGCTAGCAGCGAGCAGTACGTC.

J is TRBJ1-2 and V is TRBV4-2; D remains ambiguous. The CDR3 spans 14 residues. V was cut by 0 bases and J by 4 bases, with 9 bases left in between. Germline V gene lookup returns CDR1 LGHNA and CDR2 YNFKEQ. CDR3 sequence: CASSQESGRYGYTF. In DNA, the CDR3 is TGTGCCAGCAGCCAAGAGTCCGGGCGCTATGGCTACACCTTC.

The chain couples TRBV5-1 to TRBJ2-5; TRBD2 matches 15 bases. The CDR3 covers 16 residues. Germline-derived CDR1 and CDR2 are SGHRS and YFSETQ. After removal of 4 bases from V and 5 bases from J, the junction contained 6 bases not matched to a gene. The CDR3 loop reads CASSLTGTSGGETQYF. CDR3 DNA sequence: TGCGCCAGCAGCCTCACCGGGACTAGCGGGGGGGAGACCCAGTACTTC.

This clonotype was detected only a few times. V gene TRBV6-5 combines with J gene TRBJ1-5; the D gene is possibly TRBD1 (6 bases). The V gene's germline CDR1 is MNHEY and CDR2 SVGAGI. The CDR3 spans 19 residues. V lost 4 bases and J 9 bases, leaving 31 bases between the germline ends. CDR3 residues: CASSSAPGQNNGVIRPQHF. CDR3 sequence (DNA): TGTGCCAGCAGTTCCGCCCCGGGACAAAACAACGGGGTAATTCGGCCCCAGCATTTT.

This clonotype came up a few times. The CDR3 loop reads CASSQILETQYF. CDR3 coding DNA: TGTGCCAGCAGCCAGATATTAGAGACCCAGTACTTC. The chain employs TRBV7-9 and TRBJ2-5; D not certain. Trimming took 5 bases from V and 4 from J, leaving 8 bases between them. This CDR3 is built from 12 residues. Per germline, CDR1 SEHNR and CDR2 FQNEAQ (reference sequence).